Listed below are T cell receptor beta chains from one sample, sequenced in a study of cytomegalovirus exposure and HLA in healthy donors. The table came from immunoSEQ multiplex PCR; TCRdb's copy has only in-frame clones and leaves some out. This repertoire shows about 56,000 clones, around 94% found once; its top ten account for 0.9% to 1.4%. The sample was PBMCs. The source is a man between 18 and 35 years old in good health and CMV-seronegative. Each CDR3 is given without its conserved first and last residue. Fields, in order: clone size, V gene, CDR3 protein. The size field is filled for only some rows; it gives once, few, many or a size class.

clone size: -
V gene: TRBV6-5
CDR3 protein: ASSTIQGAIYGYT

clone size: -
V gene: TRBV29-1
CDR3 protein: SFRDIGSGGELF

clone size: -
V gene: TRBV18
CDR3 protein: ASSPLAGFQETQY

clone size: -
V gene: TRBV18
CDR3 protein: ASSPEGIGEKLF

clone size: -
V gene: TRBV28
CDR3 protein: ASSLSGQGSDEQF

clone size: -
V gene: TRBV7-8
CDR3 protein: ASSLDPGGNTDTQY

clone size: -
V gene: TRBV5-1
CDR3 protein: ASSLVTGIATNEKLF

clone size: -
V gene: TRBV18
CDR3 protein: ASSPIGGYEQY

clone size: -
V gene: TRBV28
CDR3 protein: ASLGGTGGSEQY

clone size: -
V gene: TRBV6-1
CDR3 protein: ASSQTNHEQF

clone size: -
V gene: TRBV4-1
CDR3 protein: ASSQDGSSGTQETQY

clone size: -
V gene: TRBV14
CDR3 protein: ASSQDFGHRGFYGYT

clone size: -
V gene: TRBV27
CDR3 protein: ASSATSTLSDTQY

clone size: -
V gene: TRBV4-1
CDR3 protein: ASSPRPGGAGGGSYNEQF

clone size: once
V gene: TRBV4-3
CDR3 protein: ASSPAPSGTSTYNEQF

clone size: -
V gene: TRBV27
CDR3 protein: ASSPRTSGASGTQY

clone size: -
V gene: TRBV28
CDR3 protein: ASRSLIRAGSANEQF

clone size: -
V gene: TRBV11-2
CDR3 protein: ASSLVSGSWREQY

clone size: -
V gene: TRBV5-6
CDR3 protein: ASSLGGGGPGETQY

clone size: -
V gene: TRBV11-1
CDR3 protein: ASSLGALVVQETQY

clone size: few
V gene: TRBV28
CDR3 protein: ASTSGTSDHNEQF

clone size: once
V gene: TRBV4-1
CDR3 protein: ASSQANSGRANEQF

clone size: -
V gene: TRBV5-6
CDR3 protein: ASSSAGGLSYNEQF

clone size: -
V gene: TRBV14
CDR3 protein: ASSQGRSYEQY

clone size: -
V gene: TRBV7-2
CDR3 protein: ASSPDALVKEQF

clone size: -
V gene: TRBV7-9
CDR3 protein: ASSLDGETEAF

clone size: -
V gene: TRBV6-5
CDR3 protein: ASSYSLAGAGNEQF

clone size: -
V gene: TRBV7-2
CDR3 protein: ASSLPSGDSGISTDTQY

clone size: -
V gene: TRBV9
CDR3 protein: ASSDYRGEQY

clone size: -
V gene: TRBV11-3
CDR3 protein: ASSLVSAGGYNEQF

clone size: -
V gene: TRBV19
CDR3 protein: ASSRASSEAPEQY

clone size: -
V gene: TRBV29-1
CDR3 protein: SVEPGLTSTDTQY

clone size: once
V gene: TRBV5-4
CDR3 protein: ASSPRGSIINTEAF

clone size: -
V gene: TRBV20-1
CDR3 protein: SAMSQETQY

clone size: -
V gene: TRBV25-1
CDR3 protein: ASRAHSWGGEAF

clone size: -
V gene: TRBV19
CDR3 protein: ATGQVAEKLF

clone size: few
V gene: TRBV25-1
CDR3 protein: ASSDPFYEQY

clone size: -
V gene: TRBV19
CDR3 protein: ASSAVQGMNTEAF

clone size: once
V gene: TRBV7-2
CDR3 protein: ASSLGLLPSEQY